This T cell receptor gamma chain appears in the sequencing data of a study of gamma-delta chains in newborns, infants, children. Study in general: Microbial exposure reportedly drives polyclonal innate γδ T cell expansion after birth.

TCRdb reanalysed the reads via CATT. This table holds about 500 gamma-chain clones, around 85% found once. This clone was observed once. The length of the CDR3 is 14 residues. Germline V gene lookup returns CDR1 GITISATS and CDR2 ISYDGTV (reference sequence). This sample comprised blood, obtained at baseline. No J gene call was made, and the V gene is TRGV9. The clonotype originates from a child who was a newborn, infant or young child, either healthy, febrile or measles-vaccinated (not recorded which). This table probably holds off-target reads from a library built for another chain. The chain's CDR3 is CACDTVGDTAQLFF. As DNA, the CDR3 is TGTGCCTGTGACACCGTGGGGGATACAGCACAACTCTTCTTT.